This T cell receptor beta chain appears in the sequencing data of a study of CD8+CD57+ T cells in acquired aplastic anemia. Looked up from germline, CDR1 is SGDLS and CDR2 is YYNGEE. Trimming took off 5 bases at V and 12 bases at J, with 18 bases between the two ends. The length of the CDR3 is 12 residues. The TCR beta profiling, which covered VDJ combination and CDR3 sequence, was carried out using genomic DNA as the template. TCRdb analysed the reads with MiXCR anew, one entry per CDR3 protein. The table has just over 450,000 distinct CDR3 sequences, around 30% seen once. Patients chosen for sequencing had CD8+CD57+ cells that had expanded, as shown by flow cytometry.

The source is a human donor with aplastic anemia. The sample comprised sorted CD4+, CD8+, or CD8+CD57+ T cells (not recorded which) from PBMCs. The rearrangement joins TRBV9 to TRBJ2-7; D might be TRBD1 or TRBD2, each matching 5 bases. CDR3 protein: CASRGVREGLYF. CDR3 nucleotide sequence: TGTGCCAGCAGGGGGGTTCGCGAAGGCTTGTACTTC. Full variable domain (missing parts from reference TRBV9 and TRBJ2-7): DSGVTQTPKHLITATGQRVTLRCSPRSGDLSVYWYQQSLDQGLQFLIQYYNGEERAKGNILERFSAQQFPDLHSELNLSSLELGDSALYFCASRGVREGLYFGPGTRLTVT.